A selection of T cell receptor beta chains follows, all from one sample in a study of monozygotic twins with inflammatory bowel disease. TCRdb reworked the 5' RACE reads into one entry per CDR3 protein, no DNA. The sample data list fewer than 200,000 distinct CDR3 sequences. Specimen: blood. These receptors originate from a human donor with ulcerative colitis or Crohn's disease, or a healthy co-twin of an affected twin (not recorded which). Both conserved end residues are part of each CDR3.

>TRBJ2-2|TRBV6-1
CASSESGSGELFF
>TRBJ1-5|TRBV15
CATSRDRVRGIQPQHF
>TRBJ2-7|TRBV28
CASTTGHEQYF
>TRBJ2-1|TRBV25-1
CASTPEGYNEQFF
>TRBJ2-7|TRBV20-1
CSARDAGADEQYF
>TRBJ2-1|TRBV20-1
CSARVAETYNEQFF
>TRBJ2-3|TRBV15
CATSRGGTSGGGDTQYF
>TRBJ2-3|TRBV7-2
CASSLVGGTTDTQYF
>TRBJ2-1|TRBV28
CASSFLLAGGTSSYNEQFF
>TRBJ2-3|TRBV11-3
CASSPGTGDHTDTQYF
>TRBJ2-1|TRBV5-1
CASSLGLAEHNEQFF
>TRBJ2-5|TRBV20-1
CSASAGGPRETQYF
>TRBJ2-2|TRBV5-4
CASSRLAGGRDTGELFF
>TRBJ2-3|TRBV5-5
CASSLVYSRTDTQYF
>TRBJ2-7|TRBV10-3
CAISSNRQGRTYEQYF
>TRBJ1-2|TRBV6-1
CASSRLSEVTPYGYTF
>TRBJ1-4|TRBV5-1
CASSLDGTDSEKLFF
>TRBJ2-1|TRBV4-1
CASSQERDLRFF
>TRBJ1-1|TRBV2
CASSETGTNTEAFF
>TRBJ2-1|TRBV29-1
CSVWLAYNNEQFF
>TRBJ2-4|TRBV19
CASSIKSLIMQGASKNIQYF
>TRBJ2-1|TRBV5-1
CASGGVTGGYNEQFF
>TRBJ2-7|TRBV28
CASTGTEEQYF
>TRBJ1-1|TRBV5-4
CASSLTGQWNTEAFF
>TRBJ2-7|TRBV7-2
CASSPSLLAGNYEQYF
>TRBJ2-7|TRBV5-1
CASSLSGLTSGRGVGGDEQYF
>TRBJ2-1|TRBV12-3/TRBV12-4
CASWKDRFYNEQFF
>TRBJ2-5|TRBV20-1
CSARDLGTSRSQYF
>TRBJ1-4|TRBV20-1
CSANLQGSTPF
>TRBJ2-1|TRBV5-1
CASSRGQGAYNEQFF
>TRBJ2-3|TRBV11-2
CASSPGHRGREATGTDTQYF
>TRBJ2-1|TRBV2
CASSESGVNEQFF
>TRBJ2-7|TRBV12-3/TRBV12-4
CASSSYDRDAYEQYF
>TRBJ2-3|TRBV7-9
CANTLLAGVQDTQYF
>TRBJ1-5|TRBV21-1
CASRRKGARHDQPQHF
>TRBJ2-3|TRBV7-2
CASSQGTSVRTDTQYF
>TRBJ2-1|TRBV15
CATSLDRAGYNEQFF
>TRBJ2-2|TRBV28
CASRRGGITPSNTGELFF
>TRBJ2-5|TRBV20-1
CSANSYRMETQYF
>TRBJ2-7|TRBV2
CASLRGTSYEQYF